This T cell receptor beta chain was captured by sequencing in a study of T-cell memory formation after mild COVID-19. Overall study results and limits: Prior to infection, memory already included some responding clones, suggesting cross-reactive memory joined. A second wave of clones peaked on day 37, and their SARS-CoV-2 specificity went unconfirmed.

Constant-segment primers were used for 5'RACE, and the resulting TCR alpha and TCR beta cDNA libraries carried sample barcodes and UMIs. TCRdb processed the 5' RACE reads anew with MiXCR; each CDR3 protein has one entry. The sample lists around 310,000 distinct CDR3 sequences, 15% to 20% occurring once. Germline V gene data show CDR1 as MNHEY and CDR2 as SVGEGT. This CDR3 contains 14 residues. The V gene lost 7 bases and the J gene lost 6 bases, with 19 bases spanning the gap. There are many counts of this clonotype. Its antigen is unidentified. The sequenced sample consisted of PBMCs or a T cell subset sorted from them (not recorded which). The origin of this receptor is a man between 18 and 29 years old who had mild COVID-19 (a few samples of this study predate the infection). Cell type and time point are not known. The chain is built from TRBV6-2 or TRBV6-3 and TRBJ2-7, with D possibly matching TRBD2 (6 bases). In DNA form, the CDR3 reads TGTGCCAGCACTCCCGGGACTCTCCCACGCGAGCAGTACTTC. Protein: CASTPGTLPREQYF.